The T cell receptor (beta chain) under discussion was sequenced for a study of cytotoxic CD8 clonotypes in ibrutinib-treated CLL. Study background: Investigators collected response samples after a median around twelve months of treatment, range 6 to 36. The study's findings and limits: Clonality increased at ibrutinib response, then returned toward baseline at progression. Patients had baseline clonality above age-matched healthy donors, and this clonality moved with circulating CD8+ T-cell counts. Sampling times, which were not matched between the groups, differed between sustained-remission patients and progressing patients.

Per germline, CDR1 MNHEY and CDR2 SVGAGI. Trimming left V 5 bases short and J 7 bases short, with 15 bases between. This CDR3 spans 14 amino acids. A note on this clone: Its specificity is not known.

Assay used: immunoSEQ multiplex PCR; TCRdb lists only in-frame clones, some missing. This sample has 140,000 or so clones, with roughly three quarters found just once. The receptor comes from a human donor with chronic lymphocytic leukemia. Sequenced material: PBMCs, taken after 12 months of ibrutinib treatment. The J gene is TRBJ2-1, the V gene TRBV6-5, with TRBD2 as a possible D gene (6 bases). The CDR3 DNA reads TGTGCCAGCAGTGAAAACGCAGGGAGGAATGAGCAGTTCTTC. This translates into CASSENAGRNEQFF.